This T cell receptor (beta chain) derives from a study of blood T cell repertoires in COVID-19. Study summary: All recovered Cohort 3 donors got two negative PCRs, got clearance, or saw symptom resolution. In each case, the material was cDNA or gDNA derived from T cells, B-cell-depleted T cells, or PBMCs.

CDR3 length: 15 residues. The V and J ends lost 6 bases and 2 bases, in that order; junction bases with no gene match: 5. The germline CDR1 and CDR2 sequences are SGHKS and YYEKEE (reference sequence). The method was immunoSEQ multiplex PCR; TCRdb's version includes in-frame clones alone and lacks a portion of them. The repertoire holds some 160,000 clones, with 79% as singletons. This TCR derives from a woman in her 70s in a cohort exposed to, infected with or recovered from COVID-19 (not recorded which). The source material was PBMCs or T cells enriched from blood (not recorded which). V gene TRBV5-5 combines with J gene TRBJ2-2; TRBD1 aligns across 9 bases. The CDR3 region is CASTRQGGNTGELFF. CDR3 coding DNA: TGTGCCAGCACAAGACAGGGGGGCAACACCGGGGAGCTGTTTTTT.